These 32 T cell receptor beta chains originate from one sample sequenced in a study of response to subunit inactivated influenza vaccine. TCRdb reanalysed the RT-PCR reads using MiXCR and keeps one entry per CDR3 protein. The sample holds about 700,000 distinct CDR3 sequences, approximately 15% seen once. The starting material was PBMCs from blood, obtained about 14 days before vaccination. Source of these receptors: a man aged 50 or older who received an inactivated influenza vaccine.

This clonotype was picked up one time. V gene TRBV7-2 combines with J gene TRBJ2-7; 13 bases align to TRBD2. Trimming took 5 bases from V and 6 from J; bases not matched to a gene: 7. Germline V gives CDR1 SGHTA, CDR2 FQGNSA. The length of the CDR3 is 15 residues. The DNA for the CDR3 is TGTGCCAGCAGCCCAGGACTAGCGGGAGCTGCCGAGCAGTACTTC. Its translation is CASSPGLAGAAEQYF. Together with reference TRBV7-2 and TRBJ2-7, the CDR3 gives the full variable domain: GAGVSQSPSNKVTEKGKDVELRCDPISGHTALYWYRQSLGQGLEFLIYFQGNSAPDKSGLPSDRFSAERTGGSVSTLTIQRTQQEDSAVYLCASSPGLAGAAEQYFGPGTRLTVT.

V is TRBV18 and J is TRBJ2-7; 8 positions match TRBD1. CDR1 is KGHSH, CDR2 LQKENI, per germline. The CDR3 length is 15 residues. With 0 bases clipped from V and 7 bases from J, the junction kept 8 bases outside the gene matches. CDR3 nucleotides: TGTGCCAGCTCACCACCCTCGGGACAGGTTTGGGAGCAGTACTTC. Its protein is CASSPPSGQVWEQYF.

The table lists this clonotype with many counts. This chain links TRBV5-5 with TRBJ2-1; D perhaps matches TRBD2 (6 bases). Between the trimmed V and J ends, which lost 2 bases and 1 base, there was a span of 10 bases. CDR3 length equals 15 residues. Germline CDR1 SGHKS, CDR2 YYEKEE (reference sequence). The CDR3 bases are TGTGCCAGCAGCTTAAGCGGGTTATCCTACAATGAGCAGTTCTTC. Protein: CASSLSGLSYNEQFF.

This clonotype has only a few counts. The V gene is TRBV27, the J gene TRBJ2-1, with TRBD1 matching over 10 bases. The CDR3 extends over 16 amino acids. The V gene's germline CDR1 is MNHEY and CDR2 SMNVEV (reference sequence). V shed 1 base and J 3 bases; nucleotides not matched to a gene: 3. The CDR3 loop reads CASSLLDRGDYNEQFF. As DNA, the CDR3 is TGTGCCAGCAGTTTATTGGACAGGGGGGACTACAATGAGCAGTTCTTC.

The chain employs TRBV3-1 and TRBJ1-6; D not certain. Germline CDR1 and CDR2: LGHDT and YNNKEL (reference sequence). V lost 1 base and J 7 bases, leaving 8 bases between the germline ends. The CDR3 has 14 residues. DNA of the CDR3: TGTGCCAGCAGCCAAGTGGGTAGGAATTCACCCCTCCACTTT. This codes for CASSQVGRNSPLHF.

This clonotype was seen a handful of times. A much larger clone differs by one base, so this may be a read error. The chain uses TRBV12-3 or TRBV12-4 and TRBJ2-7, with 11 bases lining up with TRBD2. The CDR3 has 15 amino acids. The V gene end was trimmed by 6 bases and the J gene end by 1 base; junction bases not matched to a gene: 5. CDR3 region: CASSQGLAASYEQYF. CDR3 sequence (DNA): TGTGCCAGCAGCCAGGGACTAGCGGCTTCCTACGAGCAGTACTTC.

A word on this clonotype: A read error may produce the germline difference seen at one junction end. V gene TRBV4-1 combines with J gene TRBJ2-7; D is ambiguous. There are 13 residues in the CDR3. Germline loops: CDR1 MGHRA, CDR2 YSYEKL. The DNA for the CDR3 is TGTGCCATGAGCACCGGGCCCCTCTGCTCGCAGTACTTC. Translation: CAMSTGPLCSQYF.

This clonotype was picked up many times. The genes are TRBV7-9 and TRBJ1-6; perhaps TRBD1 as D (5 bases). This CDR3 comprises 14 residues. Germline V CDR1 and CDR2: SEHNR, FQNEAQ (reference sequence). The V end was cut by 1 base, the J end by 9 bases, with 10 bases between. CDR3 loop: CASSLGGMASPLHF. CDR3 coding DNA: TGTGCCAGCAGCTTAGGGGGGATGGCTTCACCCCTCCACTTT. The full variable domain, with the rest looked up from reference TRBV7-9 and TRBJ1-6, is DTGVSQNPRHKITKRGQNVTFRCDPISEHNRLYWYRQTLGQGPEFLTYFQNEAQLEKSRLLSDRFSAERPKGSFSTLEIQRTEQGDSAMYLCASSLGGMASPLHFGNGTRLTVT.

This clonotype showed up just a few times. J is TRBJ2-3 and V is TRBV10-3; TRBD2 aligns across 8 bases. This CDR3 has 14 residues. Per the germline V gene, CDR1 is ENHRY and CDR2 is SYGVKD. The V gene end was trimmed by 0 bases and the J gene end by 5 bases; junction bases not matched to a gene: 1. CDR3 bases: TGTGCCATCAGTGAGTCCGCGGGAGGAGATACGCAGTATTTT. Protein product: CAISESAGGDTQYF.

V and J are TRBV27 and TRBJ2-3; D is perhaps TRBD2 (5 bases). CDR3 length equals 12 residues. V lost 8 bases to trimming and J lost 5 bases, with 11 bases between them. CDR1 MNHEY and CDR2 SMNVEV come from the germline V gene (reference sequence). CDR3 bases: TGTGCCAGCGCCCAGAGCGGAGATACGCAGTATTTT. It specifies CASAQSGDTQYF.

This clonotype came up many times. The CDR3, as DNA: TGTGCCAGCAGTCCAAGGACTAGCGGGAGCTACGAGCAGTACTTC. Its translation is CASSPRTSGSYEQYF. The genes are TRBV7-8 and TRBJ2-7; TRBD2 matches 13 bases. Germline CDR1 SGHVS, CDR2 FQNEAQ. The CDR3 is 15 amino acids. V lost 6 bases and J lost 3; bases outside the gene matches: 5.

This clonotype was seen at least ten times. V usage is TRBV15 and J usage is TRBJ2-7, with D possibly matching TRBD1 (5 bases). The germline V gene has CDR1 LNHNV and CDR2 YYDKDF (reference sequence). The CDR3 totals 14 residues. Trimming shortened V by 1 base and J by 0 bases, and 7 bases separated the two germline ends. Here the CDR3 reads CATSRGDSSYEQYF. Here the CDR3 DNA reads TGTGCCACCAGCAGAGGAGACAGCTCCTACGAGCAGTACTTC.

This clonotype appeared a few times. The CDR3 region is CASSPSPGQREQFF. The CDR3 DNA follows: TGTGCCAGCAGCCCTAGCCCCGGACAGCGGGAGCAGTTCTTC. V is TRBV7-2 and J is TRBJ2-1; D perhaps matches TRBD1 (6 bases). Trimming stripped 5 bases from V and 10 bases from J, with 18 bases between. CDR3 length: 14 residues. CDR1 and CDR2 from the germline V gene are SGHTA and FQGNSA. The variable domain in full, completed from reference TRBV7-2 and TRBJ2-1, reads GAGVSQSPSNKVTEKGKDVELRCDPISGHTALYWYRQSLGQGLEFLIYFQGNSAPDKSGLPSDRFSAERTGGSVSTLTIQRTQQEDSAVYLCASSPSPGQREQFFGPGTRLTVL.

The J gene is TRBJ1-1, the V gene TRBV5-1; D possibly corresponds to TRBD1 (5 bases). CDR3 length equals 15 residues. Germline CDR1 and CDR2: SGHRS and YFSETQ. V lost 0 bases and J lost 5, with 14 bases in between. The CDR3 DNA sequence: TGCGCCAGCAGCTTGGCCGGGGGAGGAGAGACTGAAGCTTTCTTT. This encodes CASSLAGGGETEAFF.

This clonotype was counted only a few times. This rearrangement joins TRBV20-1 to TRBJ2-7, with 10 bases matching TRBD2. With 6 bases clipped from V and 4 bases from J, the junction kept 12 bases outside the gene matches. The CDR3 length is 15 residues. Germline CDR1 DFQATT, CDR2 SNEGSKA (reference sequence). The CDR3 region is CSATTSAGGLYEQYF. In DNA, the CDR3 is TGCAGTGCCACGACATCAGCGGGGGGGCTTTACGAGCAGTACTTC.

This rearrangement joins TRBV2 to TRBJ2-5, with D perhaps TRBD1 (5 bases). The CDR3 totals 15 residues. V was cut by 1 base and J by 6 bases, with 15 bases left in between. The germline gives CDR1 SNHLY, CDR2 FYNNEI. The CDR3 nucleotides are TGTGCCAGCAGTGAAGAGCCCGTCGTGGGGCAGACCCAGTACTTC. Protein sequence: CASSEEPVVGQTQYF.

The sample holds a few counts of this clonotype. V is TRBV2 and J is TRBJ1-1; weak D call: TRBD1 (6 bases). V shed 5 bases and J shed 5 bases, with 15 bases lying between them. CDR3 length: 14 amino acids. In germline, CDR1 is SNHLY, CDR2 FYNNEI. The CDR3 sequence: CASSKQGSETEAFF. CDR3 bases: TGTGCCAGCAGTAAACAGGGCTCGGAGACTGAAGCTTTCTTT.

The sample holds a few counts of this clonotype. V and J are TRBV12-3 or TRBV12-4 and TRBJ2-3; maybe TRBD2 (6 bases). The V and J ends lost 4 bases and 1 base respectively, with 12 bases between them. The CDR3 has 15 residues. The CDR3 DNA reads TGTGCCAGCAGTTATTTTCCGGGGGGCACAGATACGCAGTATTTT. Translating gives CASSYFPGGTDTQYF.

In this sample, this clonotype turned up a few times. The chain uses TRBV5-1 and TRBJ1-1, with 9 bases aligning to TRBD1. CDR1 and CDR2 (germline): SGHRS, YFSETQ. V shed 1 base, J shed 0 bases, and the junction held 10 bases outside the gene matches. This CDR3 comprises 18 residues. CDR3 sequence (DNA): TGCGCCAGCAGCTTGACCTGGACAGGGGTTGGAATGAACACTGAAGCTTTCTTT. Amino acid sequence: CASSLTWTGVGMNTEAFF. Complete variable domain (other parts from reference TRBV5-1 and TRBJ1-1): KAGVTQTPRYLIKTRGQQVTLSCSPISGHRSVSWYQQTPGQGLQFLFEYFSETQRNKGNFPGRFSGRQFSNSRSEMNVSTLELGDSALYLCASSLTWTGVGMNTEAFFGQGTRLTVV.

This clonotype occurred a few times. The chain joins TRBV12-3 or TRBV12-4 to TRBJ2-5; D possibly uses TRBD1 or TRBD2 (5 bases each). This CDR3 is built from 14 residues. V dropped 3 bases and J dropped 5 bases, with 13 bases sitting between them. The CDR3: CASSFWAEGETQYF. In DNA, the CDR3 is TGTGCCAGCAGTTTTTGGGCAGAGGGGGAGACCCAGTACTTC.

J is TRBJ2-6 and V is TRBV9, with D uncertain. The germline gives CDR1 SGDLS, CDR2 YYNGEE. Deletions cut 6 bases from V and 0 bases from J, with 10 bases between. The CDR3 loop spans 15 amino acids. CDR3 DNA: TGTGCCAGCACCGGACCGGTCTCTGGGGCCAACGTCCTGACTTTC. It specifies CASTGPVSGANVLTF.

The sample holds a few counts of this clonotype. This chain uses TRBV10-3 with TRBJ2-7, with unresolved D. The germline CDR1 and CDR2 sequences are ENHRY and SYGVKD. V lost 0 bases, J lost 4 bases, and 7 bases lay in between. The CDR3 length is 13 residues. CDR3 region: CAISESGSYEQYF. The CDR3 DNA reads TGTGCCATCAGTGAGTCAGGATCTTACGAGCAGTACTTC.

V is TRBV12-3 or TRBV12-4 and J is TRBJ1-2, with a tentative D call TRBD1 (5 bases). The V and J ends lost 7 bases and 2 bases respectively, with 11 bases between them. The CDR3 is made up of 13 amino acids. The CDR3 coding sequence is TGTGCCAGCACTCGAAGGGGAAACTATGGCTACACCTTC. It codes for CASTRRGNYGYTF.

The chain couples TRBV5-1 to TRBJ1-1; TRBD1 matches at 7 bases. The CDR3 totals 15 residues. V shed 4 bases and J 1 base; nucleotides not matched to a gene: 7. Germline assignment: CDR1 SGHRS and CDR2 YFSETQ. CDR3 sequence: CASSTRDSSNTEAFF. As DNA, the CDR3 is TGCGCCAGCAGCACCCGGGACAGTTCGAACACTGAAGCTTTCTTT.

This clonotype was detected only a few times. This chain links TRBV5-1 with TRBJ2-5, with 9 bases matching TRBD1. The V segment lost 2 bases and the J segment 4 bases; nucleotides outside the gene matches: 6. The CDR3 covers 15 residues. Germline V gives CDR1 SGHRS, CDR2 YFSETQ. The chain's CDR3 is CASSFGTGNGETQYF. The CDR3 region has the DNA TGCGCCAGCAGCTTCGGGACAGGGAACGGAGAGACCCAGTACTTC. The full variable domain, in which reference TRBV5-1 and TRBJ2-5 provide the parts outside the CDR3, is KAGVTQTPRYLIKTRGQQVTLSCSPISGHRSVSWYQQTPGQGLQFLFEYFSETQRNKGNFPGRFSGRQFSNSRSEMNVSTLELGDSALYLCASSFGTGNGETQYFGPGTRLLVL.

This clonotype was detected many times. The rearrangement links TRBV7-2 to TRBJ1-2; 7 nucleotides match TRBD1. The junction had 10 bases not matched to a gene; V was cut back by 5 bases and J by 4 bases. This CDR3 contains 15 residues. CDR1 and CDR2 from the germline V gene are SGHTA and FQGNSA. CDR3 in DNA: TGTGCCAGCAGCCTCAACAGGGGATTAGGCTATGGCTACACCTTC. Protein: CASSLNRGLGYGYTF.

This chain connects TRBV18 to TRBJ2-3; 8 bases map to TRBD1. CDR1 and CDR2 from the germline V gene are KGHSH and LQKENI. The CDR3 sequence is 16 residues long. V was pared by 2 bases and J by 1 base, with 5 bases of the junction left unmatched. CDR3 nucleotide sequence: TGTGCCAGCTCACCAATCGAACAGGGGGGCACAGATACGCAGTATTTT. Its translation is CASSPIEQGGTDTQYF.

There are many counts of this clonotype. Written as DNA, the CDR3 is TGCGCCAGCAGCTTGGCCTGGCAGGGCCGGACTGAAGCTTTCTTT. This sequence encodes CASSLAWQGRTEAFF. The chain combines TRBV5-1 with TRBJ1-1, with TRBD1 as a possible D gene (5 bases). The CDR3 totals 15 residues. Germline V CDR1 and CDR2: SGHRS, YFSETQ. V was shortened by 0 bases and J by 5 bases, with 14 bases between the two germline ends.

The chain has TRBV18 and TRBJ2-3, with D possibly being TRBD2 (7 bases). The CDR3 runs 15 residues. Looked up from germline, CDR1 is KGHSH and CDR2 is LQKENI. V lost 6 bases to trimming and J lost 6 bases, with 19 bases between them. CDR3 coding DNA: TGTGCCAGCTCTCCTCCCGCGGGGGCCGGGGATACGCAGTATTTT. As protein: CASSPPAGAGDTQYF.

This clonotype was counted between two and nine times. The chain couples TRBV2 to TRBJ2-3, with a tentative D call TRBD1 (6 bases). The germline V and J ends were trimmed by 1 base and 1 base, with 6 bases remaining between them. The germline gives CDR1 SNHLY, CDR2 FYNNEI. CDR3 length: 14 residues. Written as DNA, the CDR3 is TGTGCCAGCAGTGAAGACAGGGGCACAGATACGCAGTATTTT. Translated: CASSEDRGTDTQYF.

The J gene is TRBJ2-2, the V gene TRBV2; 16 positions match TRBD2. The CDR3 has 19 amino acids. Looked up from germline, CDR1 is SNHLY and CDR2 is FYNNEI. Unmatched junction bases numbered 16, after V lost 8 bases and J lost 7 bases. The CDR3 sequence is CASCLPTGTSGRAIGELFF. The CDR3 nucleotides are TGTGCCAGCTGTTTACCGACAGGGACTAGCGGGAGGGCCATCGGGGAGCTGTTTTTT.

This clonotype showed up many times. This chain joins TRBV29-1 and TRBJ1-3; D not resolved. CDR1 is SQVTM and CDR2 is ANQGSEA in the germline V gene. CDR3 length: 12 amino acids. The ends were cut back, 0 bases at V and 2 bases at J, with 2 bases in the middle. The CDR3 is CSVEEAGNTIYF. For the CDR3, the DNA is TGCAGCGTTGAAGAAGCTGGAAACACCATATATTTT. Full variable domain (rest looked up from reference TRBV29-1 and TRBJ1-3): SAVISQKPSRDICQRGTSLTIQCQVDSQVTMMFWYRQQPGQSLTLIATANQGSEATYESGFVIDKFPISRPNLTFSTLTVSNMSPEDSSIYLCSVEEAGNTIYFGEGSWLTVV.